This T cell receptor (beta chain) was obtained from a study of cytomegalovirus exposure and HLA in healthy donors. Study-level points and caveats: The authors listed 150 to 200 TCR beta chains as cytomegalovirus-associated. Among the sequence variants, a highly shared cluster was likely an artifact of sequencing. HLA restriction was apparent for most CMV-associated TCR beta chains in a later analysis.

Primers for the PCR totalled 60 Vbeta and 13 Jbeta. Sequencing used immunoSEQ multiplex PCR; TCRdb keeps in-frame clones, though not all of them. Seen here are under 200,000 clones, roughly 78% observed once, and the top ten hold around 3.1%. On this clone itself: What it binds is not known.

Donors had nominal health at sampling but likely had unrecorded immune exposures. The sequenced sample was PBMCs. This TCR was recovered from a woman aged 40 to 50 in good health and CMV-seronegative.

In nucleotides, the CDR3 is TGTGCCAGCACCTTTCGACAAGACTCTGGAAACACCATATATTTT. Protein: CASTFRQDSGNTIYF. This chain uses TRBV21-1 with TRBJ1-3; TRBD1, the D gene given by the table, was not confirmed from the DNA. TRBV21-1 is a documented pseudogene. This CDR3 is built from 15 residues.